This is a list of T cell receptor beta chains from one sample in a study of STAT5B mutations in CD4+ large granular lymphocyte leukemia. Assay: immunoSEQ multiplex PCR; the TCRdb copy retains only in-frame clones and omits some. Here the sample spans tens of thousands of clones, roughly 74% being singletons. The specimen sequenced was CD4+ T cells from blood buffy coats. The receptors originated from a human donor in good health. CDR3s include the opening cysteine and the closing phenylalanine or tryptophan. Each record gives: V gene, CDR3 length, J gene, CDR3 protein.

TRBV10-3	14	TRBJ2-5	CAISDNGGGETQYF
TRBV19	19	TRBJ2-7	CASSIVLGSGRAQPYEQYF
TRBV5-4	15	TRBJ1-1	CASSLLQGFGTEAFF
TRBV5-5	15	TRBJ2-2	CASSLRQMNTGELFF
TRBV30	16	TRBJ2-1	CAWNPDPGITYNEQFF
TRBV19	17	TRBJ1-5	CASSARLDSVSNQPQHF
TRBV7-9	15	TRBJ1-5	CASSSDRGSNQPQHF
TRBV6-4	15	TRBJ1-4	CASSEQGATNEKLFF
TRBV19	13	TRBJ2-7	CASSKDGQYGQYF
TRBV7-2	13	TRBJ1-1	CASSLWQNTEAFF
TRBV5-4	13	TRBJ2-1	CASSLAGRNEQFF
TRBV5-1	15	TRBJ1-4	CASSVGGATNEKLFF
TRBV28	14	TRBJ1-6	CASSFSRAGSPLHF
TRBV7-2	15	TRBJ2-7	CASSLGPGPTYEQYF
TRBV10-3	13	TRBJ2-1	CAISESDQGEQFF
TRBV7-3	13	TRBJ2-5	CASSPISGETQYF
TRBV6-1	14	TRBJ1-6	CASTPGGTNSPLHF
TRBV5-1	16	TRBJ2-5	CASSLAAGQGQETQYF
TRBV7-6	16	TRBJ1-1	CASSGGQGRSNTEAFF
TRBV10-3	17	TRBJ2-7	CAISEGDRGQLGYEQYF
TRBV5-4	15	TRBJ2-3	CASSLVGTSSDTQYF
TRBV11-3	16	TRBJ2-3	CASSSTRTGAADTQYF
TRBV7-7	15	TRBJ2-1	CASSPRAGPYNEQFF
TRBV5-1	17	TRBJ2-1	CASSWTFGLAGGNEQFF
TRBV7-9	12	TRBJ1-1	CASVRENTEAFF
TRBV18	17	TRBJ2-2	CASSPTSGGSSTGELFF
TRBV12-5	15	TRBJ2-3	CASGSLAGELATQYF
TRBV7-9	16	TRBJ2-1	CASRRSRERGSNEQFF
TRBV11-2	18	TRBJ2-1	CASSPRSMIWGAPNEQFF
TRBV5-1	21	TRBJ1-3	CASSPRYAQISLKSSGNTIYF
TRBV7-8	14	TRBJ1-1	CASSLQQGQTEAFF
TRBV2	15	TRBJ2-1	CASSEGGSSYNEQFF
TRBV29-1	14	TRBJ1-1	CSVGRGGRFDEAFF
TRBV6-5	15	TRBJ1-3	CASSFNSDSGNTIYF
TRBV6-5	14	TRBJ1-3	CASSRDISGNTIYF
TRBV7-8	13	TRBJ2-3	CASSLNRADTQYF
TRBV5-6	15	TRBJ1-1	CASSLGIGLNTEAFF
TRBV11-3	11	TRBJ2-1	CASSLSAEQFF
TRBV7-9	12	TRBJ1-1	CASTQGGTEAFF
TRBV20-1	11	TRBJ2-7	CSPGSGHEQYF
TRBV5-4	14	TRBJ1-5	CASSQQGLGQPQHF